The clone carrying this T cell receptor (beta chain) occurred many times. What it binds is unknown. This entry comes from a study of T-cell reconstitution after alpha-beta-depleted transplantation in children. Study-level points and caveats: One year after transplant, T-cell counts and diversity came mostly from newly produced T cells.

The CDR3 spans 16 residues. The V segment lost 2 bases and the J segment 6 bases; nucleotides outside the gene matches: 12. Germline V CDR1 and CDR2: MGHDK, SYGVNS. Preparing the TCRbeta library involved the use of unique molecular identifiers. From the PCR reads, TCRdb called clonotypes with MiXCR, one entry per CDR3 protein. Of 250,000 to 300,000 distinct CDR3 sequences listed, over 9.5% are singletons. The V gene is TRBV25-1, the J gene TRBJ1-1, with 7 bases matching TRBD1. The origin of this receptor is a boy under two years old with acute myeloid leukemia, due to receive a stem cell transplant. The input for sequencing was PBMCs, taken before TCRalphabeta/CD19-depleted stem cell transplant. The DNA of the CDR3 is TGTGCCAGCAGTGAAATCGGGGGCAGGGGGAGGGCTGAAGCTTTCTTT. Translating it yields CASSEIGGRGRAEAFF.